The present TCR beta chain was sequenced within a study of metastatic and nonmetastatic thyroid tumors. This clone was observed at least ten times. Unmatched junction bases numbered 8, after V lost 5 bases and J lost 2 bases. The germline CDR1 and CDR2 sequences are DFQATT and SNEGSKA (reference sequence). The CDR3 is made up of 14 amino acids. Every patient was untreated before thyroid surgery. Using MiXCR, TCRdb reanalyzed the PCR reads. The sample consists of tens of thousands of clones, around 20% of them appearing once. The rearrangement joins TRBV20-1 to TRBJ2-5, with TRBD2 matching 7 bases. The receptor comes from a female donor with papillary thyroid cancer or a benign thyroid nodule (not recorded which). Some clones in this sample may be carry-over from other donors' samples. Sequencing input: blood. This chain's CDR3 is CSAPPGGRQETQYF. DNA of the CDR3: TGCAGTGCTCCCCCGGGGGGACGGCAAGAGACCCAGTACTTC.